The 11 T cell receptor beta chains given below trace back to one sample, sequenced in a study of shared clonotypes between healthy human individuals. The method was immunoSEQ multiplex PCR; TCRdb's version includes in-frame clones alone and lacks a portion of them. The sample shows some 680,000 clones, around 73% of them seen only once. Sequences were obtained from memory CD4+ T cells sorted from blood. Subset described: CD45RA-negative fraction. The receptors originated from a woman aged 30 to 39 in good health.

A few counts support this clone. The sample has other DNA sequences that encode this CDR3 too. The CDR3 DNA is TGTGCCAGCAGCTTAGATGGGGCCTCCTACAATGAGCAGTTCTTC. It yields the protein CASSLDGASYNEQFF. V is TRBV11-2 and J is TRBJ2-1, with a weak D call TRBD1 (5 bases). The CDR3 has 15 amino acids. V was clipped by 0 bases and J by 0 bases, with 6 bases between them. From germline, CDR1 is SGHAT and CDR2 FQNNGV.

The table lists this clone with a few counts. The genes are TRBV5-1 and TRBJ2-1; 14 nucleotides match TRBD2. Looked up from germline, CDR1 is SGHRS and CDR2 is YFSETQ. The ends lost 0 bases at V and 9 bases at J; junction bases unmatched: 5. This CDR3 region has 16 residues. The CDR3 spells CASSLAGGLAGVEQFF. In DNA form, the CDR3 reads TGCGCCAGCAGCTTGGCCGGGGGACTAGCGGGAGTTGAGCAGTTCTTC.

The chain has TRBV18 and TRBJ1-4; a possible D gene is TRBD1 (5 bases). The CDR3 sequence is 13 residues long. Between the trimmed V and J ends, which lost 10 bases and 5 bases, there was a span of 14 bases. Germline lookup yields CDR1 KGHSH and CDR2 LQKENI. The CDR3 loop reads CATRDGTNEKLFF. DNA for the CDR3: TGTGCCACCCGGGACGGAACGAATGAAAAACTGTTTTTT.

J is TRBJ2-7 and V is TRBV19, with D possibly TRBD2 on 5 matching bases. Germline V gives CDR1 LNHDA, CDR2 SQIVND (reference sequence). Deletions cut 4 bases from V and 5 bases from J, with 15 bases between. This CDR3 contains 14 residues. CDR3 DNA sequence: TGTGCCAGTAGTAGTCGTCGGGGTCTCGACGAGCAGTACTTC. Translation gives CASSSRRGLDEQYF.

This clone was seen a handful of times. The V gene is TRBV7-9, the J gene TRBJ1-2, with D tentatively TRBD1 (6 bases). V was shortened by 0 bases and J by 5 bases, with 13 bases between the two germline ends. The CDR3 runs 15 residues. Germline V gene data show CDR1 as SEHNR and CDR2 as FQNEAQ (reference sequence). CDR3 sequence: CASSLATGLGYGYTF. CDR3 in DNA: TGTGCCAGCAGCTTAGCGACAGGCCTGGGGTATGGCTACACCTTC.

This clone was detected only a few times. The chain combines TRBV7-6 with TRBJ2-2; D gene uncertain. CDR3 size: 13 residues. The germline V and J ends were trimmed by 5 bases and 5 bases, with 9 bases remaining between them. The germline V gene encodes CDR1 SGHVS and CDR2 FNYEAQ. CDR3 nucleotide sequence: TGTGCCAGCAGCCCGACCTGGACCGGGGAGCTGTTTTTT. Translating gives CASSPTWTGELFF. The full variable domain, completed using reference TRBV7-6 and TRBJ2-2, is GAGVSQSPRYKVTKRGQDVALRCDPISGHVSLYWYRQALGQGPEFLTYFNYEAQQDKSGLPNDRFSAERPEGSISTLTIQRTEQRDSAMYRCASSPTWTGELFFGEGSRLTVL.

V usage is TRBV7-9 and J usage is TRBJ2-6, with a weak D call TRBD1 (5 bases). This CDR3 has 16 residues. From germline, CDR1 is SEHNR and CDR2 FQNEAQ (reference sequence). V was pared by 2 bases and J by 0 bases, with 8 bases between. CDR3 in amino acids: CASSLPGLSGANVLTF. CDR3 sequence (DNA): TGTGCCAGCAGCTTACCAGGGCTCTCTGGGGCCAACGTCCTGACTTTC. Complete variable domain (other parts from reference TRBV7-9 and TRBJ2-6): DTGVSQNPRHKITKRGQNVTFRCDPISEHNRLYWYRQTLGQGPEFLTYFQNEAQLEKSRLLSDRFSAERPKGSFSTLEIQRTEQGDSAMYLCASSLPGLSGANVLTFGAGSRLTVL.

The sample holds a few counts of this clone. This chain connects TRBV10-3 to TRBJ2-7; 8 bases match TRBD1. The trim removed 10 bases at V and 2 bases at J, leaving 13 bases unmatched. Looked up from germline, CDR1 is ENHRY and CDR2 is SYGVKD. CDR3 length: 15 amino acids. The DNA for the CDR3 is TGTGCCACCTTTGGGCAACAGGGGGACCCCTACGAGCAGTACTTC. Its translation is CATFGQQGDPYEQYF.

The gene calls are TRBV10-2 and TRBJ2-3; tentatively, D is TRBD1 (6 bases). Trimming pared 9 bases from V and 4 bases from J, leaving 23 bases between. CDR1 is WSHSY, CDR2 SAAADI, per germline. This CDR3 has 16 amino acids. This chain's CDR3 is CASRSLRGARADTQYF. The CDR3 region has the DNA TGCGCCAGTCGAAGCCTCAGGGGTGCACGCGCAGATACGCAGTATTTT.

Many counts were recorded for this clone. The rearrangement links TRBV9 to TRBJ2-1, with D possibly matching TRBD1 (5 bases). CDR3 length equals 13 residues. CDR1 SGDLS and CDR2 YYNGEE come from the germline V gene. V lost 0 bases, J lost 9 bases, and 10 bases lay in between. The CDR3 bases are TGTGCCAGCAGCGTAGCGCAGGGCGGTGAGCAGTTCTTC. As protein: CASSVAQGGEQFF.

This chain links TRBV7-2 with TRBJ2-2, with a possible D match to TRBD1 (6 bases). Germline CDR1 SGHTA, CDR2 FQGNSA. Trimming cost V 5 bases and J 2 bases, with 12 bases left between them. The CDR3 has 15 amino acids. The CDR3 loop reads CASSPLGGNTGELFF. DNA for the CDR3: TGTGCCAGCAGCCCGTTAGGGGGTAACACCGGGGAGCTGTTTTTT. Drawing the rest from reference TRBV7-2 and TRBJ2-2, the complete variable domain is GAGVSQSPSNKVTEKGKDVELRCDPISGHTALYWYRQSLGQGLEFLIYFQGNSAPDKSGLPSDRFSAERTGGSVSTLTIQRTQQEDSAVYLCASSPLGGNTGELFFGEGSRLTVL.